The rows below give T cell receptor beta chains drawn from one sample of a study of shared T cell receptors in the human thymus. TCRdb keeps only in-frame clones here, not all; method: immunoSEQ multiplex PCR. The profile shows 540,000 or so clones, roughly 74% of them singletons. Another study also made use of these data, one on human thymus T cells.

The sample consisted of thymocytes. The source is a boy in the first two years of life with a congenital heart defect. Each CDR3 is given with its conserved first and last residue. Fields, in order: V gene, J gene, D gene, CDR3 protein. The D gene is left open where the match is weak.

TRBV4-2,TRBJ2-3,NA,CASSPPWGPDGDTQYF
TRBV7-8,TRBJ1-2,TRBD1,CASSLGQGACYTF
TRBV28,TRBJ2-1,TRBD2,CASSPIRAGGNNEQFF
TRBV4-3,TRBJ2-7,NA,CASSQGYRVGYEQYF
TRBV7-2,TRBJ2-3,TRBD2,CASSLDFRGSELTDTQYF
TRBV12-5,TRBJ1-2,NA,CASGLVTGPHGYTF
TRBV6-1,TRBJ2-1,NA,CASSEGRRGVYNEQFF
TRBV15,TRBJ2-7,NA,CATRPLIARTREQYF
TRBV28,TRBJ1-3,NA,CASSLRSRGGNTIYF
TRBV9,TRBJ2-6,TRBD1,CASSNNPRGLGANVLTF
TRBV27,TRBJ2-7,NA,CASSPEAGVSSYEQYF
TRBV27,TRBJ2-1,NA,CASSSNNEQFF
TRBV2,TRBJ2-3,TRBD2,CASSDGLAGGPTDTQYF
TRBV10-3,TRBJ2-6,TRBD2,CAISERGGKYGANVLTF
TRBV30,TRBJ2-3,TRBD2,CAWSAASGRRVTDTQYF
TRBV28,TRBJ2-1,TRBD2,CASSLGGDGTSTDNEQFF
TRBV25-1,TRBJ1-5,NA,CASSGRGDQPQHF
TRBV5-5,TRBJ2-6,TRBD1,CASSLGGGTGWAGANVLTF
TRBV27,TRBJ2-7,TRBD2,CASSLFSRKLAGQAYEQYF
TRBV19,TRBJ2-3,TRBD2,CASSTPAGEVDTQYF
TRBV4-2,TRBJ2-5,TRBD2,CASSQDGLAAETQYF
TRBV2,TRBJ2-1,NA,CASGRVPYNEQFF
TRBV6-1,TRBJ2-3,NA,CASPGGYF
TRBV4-3,TRBJ2-7,TRBD2,CASSQYSTSESYEQYF
TRBV5-6,TRBJ2-7,NA,CASSSGITYEQYF